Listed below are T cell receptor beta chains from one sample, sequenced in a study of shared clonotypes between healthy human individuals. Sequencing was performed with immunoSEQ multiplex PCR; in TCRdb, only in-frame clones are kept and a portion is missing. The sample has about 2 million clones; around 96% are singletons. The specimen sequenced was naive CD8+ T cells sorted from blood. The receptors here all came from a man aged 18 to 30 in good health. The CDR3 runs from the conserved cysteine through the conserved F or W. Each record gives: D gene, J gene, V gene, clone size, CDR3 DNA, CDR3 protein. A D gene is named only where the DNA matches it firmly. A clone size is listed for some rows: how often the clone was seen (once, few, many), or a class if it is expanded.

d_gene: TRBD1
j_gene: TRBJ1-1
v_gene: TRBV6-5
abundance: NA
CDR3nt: TGTGCCAGCAGTACAGGGACAGGGGAAGCTTTCTTT
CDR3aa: CASSTGTGEAFF

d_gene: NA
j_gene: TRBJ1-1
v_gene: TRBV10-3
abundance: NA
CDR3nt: TGTGCCATCAGTGAGTCGAAAGGTGAAGCTTTCTTT
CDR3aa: CAISESKGEAFF

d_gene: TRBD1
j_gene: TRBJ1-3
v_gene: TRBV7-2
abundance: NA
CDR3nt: TGTGCCAGCAGCCCGACAGGGTTGGGAAACACCATATATTTT
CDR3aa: CASSPTGLGNTIYF

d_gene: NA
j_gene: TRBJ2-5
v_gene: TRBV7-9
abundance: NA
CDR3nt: TGTGCCAGCACCCCGACGAGTAGGGATCAAGAGACCCAGTACTTC
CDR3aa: CASTPTSRDQETQYF

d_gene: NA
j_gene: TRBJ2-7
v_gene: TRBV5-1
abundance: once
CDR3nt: TGCGCCAGCAGCTTGCGGGGCGTCATCTACGAGCAGTACTTC
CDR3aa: CASSLRGVIYEQYF

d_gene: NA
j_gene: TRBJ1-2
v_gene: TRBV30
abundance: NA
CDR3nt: TGTGCCTGGACTAGAAACGGGGAGGTTGGCTACACCTTC
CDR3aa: CAWTRNGEVGYTF

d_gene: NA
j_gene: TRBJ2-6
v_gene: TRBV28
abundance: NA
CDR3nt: TGTGCCAGCAGTACGACACGGGGCGACTCCGAACGCTCTGGGGCCAACGTCCTGACTTTC
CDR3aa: CASSTTRGDSERSGANVLTF

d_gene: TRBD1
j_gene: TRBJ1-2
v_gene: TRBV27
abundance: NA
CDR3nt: TGTGCCAGCAGTGACAGGGGGGTGGATGGCTACACCTTC
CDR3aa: CASSDRGVDGYTF

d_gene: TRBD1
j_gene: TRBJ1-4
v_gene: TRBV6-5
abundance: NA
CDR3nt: TGTGCCAGCAGGTTGGGGACAGGGGGTTATGAAAAACTGTTTTTT
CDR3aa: CASRLGTGGYEKLFF

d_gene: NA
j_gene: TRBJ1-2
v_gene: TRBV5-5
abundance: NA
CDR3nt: TGTGCCAGCAGCTTGGGACCGGAGAGCGGCTACACCTTC
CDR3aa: CASSLGPESGYTF

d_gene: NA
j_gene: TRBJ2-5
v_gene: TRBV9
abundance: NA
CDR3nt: TGTGCCAGCAGCGTAGACCTGGGGGCAGAGACCCAGTACTTC
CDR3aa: CASSVDLGAETQYF

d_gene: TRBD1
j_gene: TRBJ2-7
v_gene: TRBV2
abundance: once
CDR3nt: TGTGCCAGCAGCCCCCCCGCGGACAGGGCCTACGAGCAGTACTTC
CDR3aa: CASSPPADRAYEQYF

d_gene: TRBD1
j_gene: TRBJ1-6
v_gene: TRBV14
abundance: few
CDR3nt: TGTGCCAGCAGCCAAGATATGGGGACAGGGGGCTATAATTCACCCCTCCACTTT
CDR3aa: CASSQDMGTGGYNSPLHF

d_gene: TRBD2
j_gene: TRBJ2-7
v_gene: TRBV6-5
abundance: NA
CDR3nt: TGTGCCAGCAGTGACTCCGGGACTAGCGATCACGAGCAGTACTTC
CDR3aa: CASSDSGTSDHEQYF

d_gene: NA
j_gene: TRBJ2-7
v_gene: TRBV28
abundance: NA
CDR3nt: TGTGCCAGCAGTCGGGCGGACTCCTACGAGCAGTACTTC
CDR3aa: CASSRADSYEQYF

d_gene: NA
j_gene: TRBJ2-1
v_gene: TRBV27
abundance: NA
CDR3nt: TGTGCCAGCAGTTTGGGCGGGATGAATGAGCAGTTCTTC
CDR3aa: CASSLGGMNEQFF

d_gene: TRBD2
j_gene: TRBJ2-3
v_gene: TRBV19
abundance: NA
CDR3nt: TGTGCCAGTAGTGGAATAGCGGGGCTGGCAGATACGCAGTATTTT
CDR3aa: CASSGIAGLADTQYF

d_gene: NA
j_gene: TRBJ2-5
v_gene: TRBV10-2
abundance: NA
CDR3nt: TGCGCCAGCAGTGACGATCAAGAGACCCAGTACTTC
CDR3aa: CASSDDQETQYF

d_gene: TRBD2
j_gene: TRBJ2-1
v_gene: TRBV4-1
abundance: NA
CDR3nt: TGCGCCAGCAGCCCGGGGGGACTAGCGGGGGCCAGCTCCTACAATGAGCAGTTCTTC
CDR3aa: CASSPGGLAGASSYNEQFF

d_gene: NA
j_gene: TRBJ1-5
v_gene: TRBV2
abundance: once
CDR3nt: TGTGCCAGCAGTGAAGCGCAGGGTACTCAGCCCCAGCATTTT
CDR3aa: CASSEAQGTQPQHF

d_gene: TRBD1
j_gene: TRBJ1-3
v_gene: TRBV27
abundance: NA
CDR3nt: TGTGCCAGCAGTTCCGGGACAGCCCCTGGAAACACCATATATTTT
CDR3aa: CASSSGTAPGNTIYF

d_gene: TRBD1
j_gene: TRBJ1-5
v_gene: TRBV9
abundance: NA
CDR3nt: TGTGCCAGCAGCGCGGACAGGGGAGCGAGCAATCAGCCCCAGCATTTT
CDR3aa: CASSADRGASNQPQHF

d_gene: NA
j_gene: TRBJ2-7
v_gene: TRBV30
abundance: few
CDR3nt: TGTGCCTGGAGTGTAGGCGGGACCTACGAGCAGTACTTC
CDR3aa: CAWSVGGTYEQYF

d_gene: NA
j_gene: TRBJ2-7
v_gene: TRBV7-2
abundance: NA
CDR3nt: TGTGCCAGCAGCTTATCCCCGGGGCAGGGACGCTTCTACGAGCAGTACTTC
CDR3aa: CASSLSPGQGRFYEQYF

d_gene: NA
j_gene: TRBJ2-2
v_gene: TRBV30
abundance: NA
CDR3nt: TGTGCCTGGAGTGTACCCGGGGAAGCCGGGGAGCTGTTTTTT
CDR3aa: CAWSVPGEAGELFF

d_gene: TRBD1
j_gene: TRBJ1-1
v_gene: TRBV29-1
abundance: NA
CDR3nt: TGCAGCGTTGGGGGACAGCTGAACACTGAAGCTTTCTTT
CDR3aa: CSVGGQLNTEAFF

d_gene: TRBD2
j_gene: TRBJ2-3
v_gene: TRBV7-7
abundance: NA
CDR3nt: TGTGCTAGCAGCTTGGGACTAGCCGATACGCAGTATTTT
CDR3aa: CASSLGLADTQYF

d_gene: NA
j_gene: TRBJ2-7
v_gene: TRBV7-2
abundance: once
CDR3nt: TGTGCCAGCAGCTTAGGGACGGCAATCTACGAGCAGTACTTC
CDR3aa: CASSLGTAIYEQYF

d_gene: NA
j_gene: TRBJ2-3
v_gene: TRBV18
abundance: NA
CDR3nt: TGTGCCAGCTCACCAGGGTTTGGGACTGATGGAGATACGCAGTATTTT
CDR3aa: CASSPGFGTDGDTQYF

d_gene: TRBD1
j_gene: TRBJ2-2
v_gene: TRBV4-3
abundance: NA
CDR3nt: TGCGCCAGCAGCCAGGATAGGACAGGGGCGGCCGGGGAGCTGTTTTTT
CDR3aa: CASSQDRTGAAGELFF

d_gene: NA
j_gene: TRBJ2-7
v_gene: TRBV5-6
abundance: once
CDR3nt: TGTGCCAGCAGCTCACAGGGATCCTACGAGCAGTACTTC
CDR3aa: CASSSQGSYEQYF

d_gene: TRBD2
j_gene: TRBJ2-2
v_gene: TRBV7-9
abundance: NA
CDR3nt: TGTGCCAGCAGCTCAGCGGGGCAGGGTATTATCGGGGAGCTGTTTTTT
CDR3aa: CASSSAGQGIIGELFF

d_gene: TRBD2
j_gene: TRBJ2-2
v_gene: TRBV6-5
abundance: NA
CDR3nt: TGTGCCAGCAGTCCGGGACTAGCGTACACCGGGGAGCTGTTTTTT
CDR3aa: CASSPGLAYTGELFF

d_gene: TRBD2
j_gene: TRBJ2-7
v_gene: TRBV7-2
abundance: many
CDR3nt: TGTGCCAGCAGCTTACCGAGGGAGATAGCGGGATCCTACGAGCAGTACTTC
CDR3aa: CASSLPREIAGSYEQYF

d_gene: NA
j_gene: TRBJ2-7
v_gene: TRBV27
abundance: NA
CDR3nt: TGTGCCAGCAGACTCTCCGGAGGGGGCTCCTACGAGCAGTACTTC
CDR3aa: CASRLSGGGSYEQYF

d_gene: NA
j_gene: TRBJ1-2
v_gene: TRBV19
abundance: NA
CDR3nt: TGTGCCAGTACCGAGGGATTGTGGGGCTATGGCTACACCTTC
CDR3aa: CASTEGLWGYGYTF

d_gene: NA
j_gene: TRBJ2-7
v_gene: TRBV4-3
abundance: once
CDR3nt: TGCGCCAGCAGCCAAGATCGGGGCGGGACCTACGAGCAGTACTTC
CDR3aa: CASSQDRGGTYEQYF

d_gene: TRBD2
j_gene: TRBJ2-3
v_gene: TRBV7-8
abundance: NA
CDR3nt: TGTGCCAGCAGCGACCCCCCCGAGCGGGGGAAATGGGATACGCAGTATTTT
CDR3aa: CASSDPPERGKWDTQYF

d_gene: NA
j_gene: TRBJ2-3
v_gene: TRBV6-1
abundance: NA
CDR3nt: TGTGCCAGCAGTGAAGCGACGTGGTCCAGGGATACGCAGTATTTT
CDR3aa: CASSEATWSRDTQYF

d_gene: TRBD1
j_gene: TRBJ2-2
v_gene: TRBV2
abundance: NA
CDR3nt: TGTGCCAGCAGTGAATATGGGACAGGTCTGGGCACCGGGGAGCTGTTTTTT
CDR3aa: CASSEYGTGLGTGELFF

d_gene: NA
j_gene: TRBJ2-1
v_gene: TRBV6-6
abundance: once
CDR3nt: TGTGCCAGCAGCCCCGGCAATGAGCAGTTCTTC
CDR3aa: CASSPGNEQFF

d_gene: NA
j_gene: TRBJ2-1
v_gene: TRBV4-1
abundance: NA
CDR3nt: TGCGCCAGCAGCCAAGATGAAAGGCCGGGGCGGCGAGGGGAGCAGTTCTTC
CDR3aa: CASSQDERPGRRGEQFF

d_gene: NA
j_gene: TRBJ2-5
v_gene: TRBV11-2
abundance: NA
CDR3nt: TGTGCCAGCAGCTTCCTAGCGGAGACCCAGTACTTC
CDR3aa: CASSFLAETQYF

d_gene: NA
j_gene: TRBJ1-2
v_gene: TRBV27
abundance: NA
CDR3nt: TGTGCCAGCAGTTTGGGGCAGGGGACTAACTATGGCTACACCTTC
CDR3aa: CASSLGQGTNYGYTF

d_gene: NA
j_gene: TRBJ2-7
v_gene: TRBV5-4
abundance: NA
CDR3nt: TGTGCCAGCAGCTCCACAGAGGACGAGCAGTACTTC
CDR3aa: CASSSTEDEQYF

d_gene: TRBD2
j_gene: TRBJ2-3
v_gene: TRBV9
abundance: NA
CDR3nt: TGTGCCAGCAGCGTAGGCCAGCGGGGGAACACAGATACGCAGTATTTT
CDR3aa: CASSVGQRGNTDTQYF

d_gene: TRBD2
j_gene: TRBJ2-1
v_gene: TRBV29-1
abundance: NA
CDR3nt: TGCAGCGTTCAAATGACTAGCGGGAGCCACAATGAGCAGTTCTTC
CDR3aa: CSVQMTSGSHNEQFF

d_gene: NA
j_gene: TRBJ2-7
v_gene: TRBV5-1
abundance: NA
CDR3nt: TGCGCCAGCAGCTTGGTGGGGGTGGACTACGAGCAGTACTTC
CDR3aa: CASSLVGVDYEQYF

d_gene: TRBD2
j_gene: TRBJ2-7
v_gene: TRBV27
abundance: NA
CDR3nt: TGTGCCAGCAGTTTTTCTAGCGGGGGGTACGAGCAGTACTTC
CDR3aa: CASSFSSGGYEQYF

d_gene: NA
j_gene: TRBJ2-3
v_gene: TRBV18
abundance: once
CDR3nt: TGTGCCAGCTCACCGATGGGGGCCCTACTCACAGATACGCAGTATTTT
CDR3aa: CASSPMGALLTDTQYF

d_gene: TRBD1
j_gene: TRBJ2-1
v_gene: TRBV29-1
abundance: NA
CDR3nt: TGCAGCGTGAATGGCTGGGACAGGGGTCACAATGAGCAGTTCTTC
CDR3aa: CSVNGWDRGHNEQFF

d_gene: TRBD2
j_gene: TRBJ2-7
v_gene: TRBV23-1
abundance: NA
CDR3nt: TGCGCCAGCAGTCAATCGTGGCGGGAGCCTTACGAGCAGTACTTC
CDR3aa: CASSQSWREPYEQYF

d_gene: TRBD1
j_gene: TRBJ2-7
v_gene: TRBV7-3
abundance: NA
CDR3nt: TGTGCCAGCAGCGCAGGGCAGGGGGCTGACTACGAGCAGTACTTC
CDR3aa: CASSAGQGADYEQYF

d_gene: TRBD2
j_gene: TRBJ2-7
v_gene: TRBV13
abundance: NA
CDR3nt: TGTGCCAGCAGCTTCACTGAGCGGGAGGCTCACGAGCAGTACTTC
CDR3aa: CASSFTEREAHEQYF

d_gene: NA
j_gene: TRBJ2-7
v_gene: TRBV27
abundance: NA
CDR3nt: TGTGCCAGCAGCCCGACTATTCCTTACGAGCAGTACTTC
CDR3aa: CASSPTIPYEQYF